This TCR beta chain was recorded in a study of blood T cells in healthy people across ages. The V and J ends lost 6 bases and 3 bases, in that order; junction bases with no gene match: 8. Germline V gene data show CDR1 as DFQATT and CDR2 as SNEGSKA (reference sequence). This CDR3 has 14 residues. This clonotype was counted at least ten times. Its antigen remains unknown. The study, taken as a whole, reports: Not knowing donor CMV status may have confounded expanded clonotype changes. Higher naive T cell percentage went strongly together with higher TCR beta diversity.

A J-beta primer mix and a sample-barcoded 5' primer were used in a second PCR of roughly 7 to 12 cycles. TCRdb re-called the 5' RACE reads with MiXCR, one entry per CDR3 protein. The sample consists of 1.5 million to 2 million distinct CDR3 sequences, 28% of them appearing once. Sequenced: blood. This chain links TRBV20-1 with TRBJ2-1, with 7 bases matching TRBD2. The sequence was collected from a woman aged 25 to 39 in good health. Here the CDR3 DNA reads TGCAGTGCCGGATTAGCGGGTCTCTACAATGAGCAGTTCTTC. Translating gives CSAGLAGLYNEQFF.